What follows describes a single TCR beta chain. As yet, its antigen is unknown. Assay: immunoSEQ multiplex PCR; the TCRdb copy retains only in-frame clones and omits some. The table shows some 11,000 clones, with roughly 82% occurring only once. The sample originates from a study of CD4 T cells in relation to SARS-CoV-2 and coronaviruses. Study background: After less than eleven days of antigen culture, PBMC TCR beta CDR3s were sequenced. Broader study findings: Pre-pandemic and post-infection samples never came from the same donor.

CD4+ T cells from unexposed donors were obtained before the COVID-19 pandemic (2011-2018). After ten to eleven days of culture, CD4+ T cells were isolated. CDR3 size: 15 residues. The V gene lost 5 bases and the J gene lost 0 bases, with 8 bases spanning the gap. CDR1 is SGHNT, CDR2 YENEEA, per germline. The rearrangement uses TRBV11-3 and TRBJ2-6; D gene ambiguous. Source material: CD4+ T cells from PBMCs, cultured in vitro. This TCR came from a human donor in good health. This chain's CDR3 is CASSADSSGANVLTF. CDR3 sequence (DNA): TGTGCCAGCAGCGCAGATAGCTCTGGGGCCAACGTCCTGACTTTC. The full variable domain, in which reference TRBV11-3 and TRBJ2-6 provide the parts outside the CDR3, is EAGVVQSPRYKIIEKKQPVAFWCNPISGHNTLYWYLQNLGQGPELLIRYENEEAVDDSQLPKDRFSAERLKGVDSTLKIQPAELGDSAVYLCASSADSSGANVLTFGAGSRLTVL.